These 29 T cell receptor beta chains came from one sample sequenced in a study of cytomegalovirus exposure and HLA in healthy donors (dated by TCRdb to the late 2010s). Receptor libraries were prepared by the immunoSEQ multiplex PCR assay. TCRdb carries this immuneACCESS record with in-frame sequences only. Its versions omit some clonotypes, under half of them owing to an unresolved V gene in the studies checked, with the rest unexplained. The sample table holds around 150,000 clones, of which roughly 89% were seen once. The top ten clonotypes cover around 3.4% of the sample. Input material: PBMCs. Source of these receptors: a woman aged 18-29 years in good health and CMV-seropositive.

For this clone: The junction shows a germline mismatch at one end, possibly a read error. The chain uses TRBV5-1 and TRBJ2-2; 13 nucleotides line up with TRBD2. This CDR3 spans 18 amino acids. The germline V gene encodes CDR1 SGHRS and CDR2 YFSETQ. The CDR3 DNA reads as TGCGCCAGCAGTTTGGGACTAGCGGGGAGGAGTACGGTCGGGGAGCTGTTTTTT. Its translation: CASSLGLAGRSTVGELFF.

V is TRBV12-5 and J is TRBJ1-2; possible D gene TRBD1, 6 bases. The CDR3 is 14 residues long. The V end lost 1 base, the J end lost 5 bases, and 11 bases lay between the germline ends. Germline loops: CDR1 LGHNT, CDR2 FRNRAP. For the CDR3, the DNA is TGTGCTAGTGGTTTGGACAGGGATCCTTATGGCTACACCTTC. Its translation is CASGLDRDPYGYTF. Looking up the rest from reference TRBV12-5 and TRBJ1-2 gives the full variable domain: DARVTQTPRHKVTEMGQEVTMRCQPILGHNTVFWYRQTMMQGLELLAYFRNRAPLDDSGMPKDRFSAEMPDATLATLKIQPSEPRDSAVYFCASGLDRDPYGYTFGSGTRLTVV.

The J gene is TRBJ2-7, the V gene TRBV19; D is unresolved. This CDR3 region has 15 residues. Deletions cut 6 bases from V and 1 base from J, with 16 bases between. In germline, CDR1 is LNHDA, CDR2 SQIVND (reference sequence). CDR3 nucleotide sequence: TGTGCCAGTAGCCTAGGAACGGTGCAATCCTACGAGCAGTACTTC. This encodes CASSLGTVQSYEQYF.

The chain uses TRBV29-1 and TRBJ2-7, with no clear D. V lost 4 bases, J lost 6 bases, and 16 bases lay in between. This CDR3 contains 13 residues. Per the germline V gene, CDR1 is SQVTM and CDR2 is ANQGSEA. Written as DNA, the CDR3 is TGCAGCGTTGCTGGGTCCCTCTACAGCGAGCAGTACTTC. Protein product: CSVAGSLYSEQYF.

Here the CDR3 reads CASSSDRTSGDQVQYF. CDR3 in DNA: TGCGCCAGCAGCTCAGACCGGACTAGCGGAGACCAGGTGCAGTACTTC. The chain uses TRBV5-1 and TRBJ2-7; 10 positions match TRBD2. Losses at the gene ends were 3 bases for V and 9 bases for J; bases not matched to a gene: 15. The CDR3 has 16 amino acids. CDR1 SGHRS and CDR2 YFSETQ come from the germline V gene.

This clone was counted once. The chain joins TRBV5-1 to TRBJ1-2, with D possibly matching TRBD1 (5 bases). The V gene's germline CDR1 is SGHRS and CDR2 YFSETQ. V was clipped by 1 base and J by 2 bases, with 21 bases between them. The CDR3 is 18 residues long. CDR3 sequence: CASSLNPRDYISNYGYTF. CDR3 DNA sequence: TGCGCCAGCAGCTTGAATCCCCGGGACTACATTTCGAACTATGGCTACACCTTC. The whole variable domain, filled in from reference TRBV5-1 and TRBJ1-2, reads KAGVTQTPRYLIKTRGQQVTLSCSPISGHRSVSWYQQTPGQGLQFLFEYFSETQRNKGNFPGRFSGRQFSNSRSEMNVSTLELGDSALYLCASSLNPRDYISNYGYTFGSGTRLTVV.

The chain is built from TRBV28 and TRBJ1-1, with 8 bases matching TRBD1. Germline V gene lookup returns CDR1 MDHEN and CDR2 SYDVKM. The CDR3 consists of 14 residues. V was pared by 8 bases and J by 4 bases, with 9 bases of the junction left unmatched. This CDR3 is CASLPPGGLTEAFF. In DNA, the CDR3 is TGTGCCAGCCTCCCCCCAGGGGGCCTCACTGAAGCTTTCTTT. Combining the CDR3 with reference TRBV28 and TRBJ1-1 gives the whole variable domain DVKVTQSSRYLVKRTGEKVFLECVQDMDHENMFWYRQDPGLGLRLIYFSYDVKMKEKGDIPEGYSVSREKKERFSLILESASTNQTSMYLCASLPPGGLTEAFFGQGTRLTVV.

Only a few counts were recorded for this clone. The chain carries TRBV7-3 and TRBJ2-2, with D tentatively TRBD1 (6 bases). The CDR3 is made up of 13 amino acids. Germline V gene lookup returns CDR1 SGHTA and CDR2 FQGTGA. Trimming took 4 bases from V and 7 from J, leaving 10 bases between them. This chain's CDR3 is CASSSQGNGELFF. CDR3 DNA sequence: TGTGCCAGCAGCTCGCAGGGGAACGGGGAGCTGTTTTTT.

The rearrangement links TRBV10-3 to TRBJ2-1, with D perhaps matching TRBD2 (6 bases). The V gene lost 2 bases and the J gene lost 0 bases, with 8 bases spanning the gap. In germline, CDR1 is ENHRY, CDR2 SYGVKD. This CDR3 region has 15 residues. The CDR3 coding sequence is TGTGCCATCAGTGAGGCTAGCGACTCCTACAATGAGCAGTTCTTC. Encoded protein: CAISEASDSYNEQFF.

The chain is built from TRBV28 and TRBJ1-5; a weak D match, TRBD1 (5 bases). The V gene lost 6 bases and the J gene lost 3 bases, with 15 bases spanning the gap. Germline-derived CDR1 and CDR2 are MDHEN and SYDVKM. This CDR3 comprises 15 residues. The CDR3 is CASSPDSQVNQPQHF. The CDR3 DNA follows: TGTGCCAGCAGCCCCGACAGCCAGGTCAATCAGCCCCAGCATTTT.

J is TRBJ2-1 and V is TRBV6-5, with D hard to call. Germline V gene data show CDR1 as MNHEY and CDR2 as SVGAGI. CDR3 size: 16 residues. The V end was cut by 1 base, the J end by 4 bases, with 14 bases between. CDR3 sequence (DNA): TGTGCCAGCAGTTACTTCGGAGCCCAACCATACAATGAGCAGTTCTTC. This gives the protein CASSYFGAQPYNEQFF.

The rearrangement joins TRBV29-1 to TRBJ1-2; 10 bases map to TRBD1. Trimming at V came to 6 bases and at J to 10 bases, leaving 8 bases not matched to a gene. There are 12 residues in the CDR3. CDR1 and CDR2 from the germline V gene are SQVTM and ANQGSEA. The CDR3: CSVDQDRGDYTF. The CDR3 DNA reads TGCAGCGTGGATCAGGACAGGGGGGACTACACCTTC.

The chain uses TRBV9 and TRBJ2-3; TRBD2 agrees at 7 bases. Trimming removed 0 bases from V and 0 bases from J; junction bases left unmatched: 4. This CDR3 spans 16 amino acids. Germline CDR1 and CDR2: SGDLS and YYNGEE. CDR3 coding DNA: TGTGCCAGCAGCGTAGTGGCGGGAGTTAGCACAGATACGCAGTATTTT. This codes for CASSVVAGVSTDTQYF.

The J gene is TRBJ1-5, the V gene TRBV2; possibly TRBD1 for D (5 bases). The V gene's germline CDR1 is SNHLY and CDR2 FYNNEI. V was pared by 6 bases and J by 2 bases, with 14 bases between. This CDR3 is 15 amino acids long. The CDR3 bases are TGTGCCAGCAGGGTAGCCAGGGCAGGCAATCAGCCCCAGCATTTT. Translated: CASRVARAGNQPQHF. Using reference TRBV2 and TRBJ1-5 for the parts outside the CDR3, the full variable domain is EPEVTQTPSHQVTQMGQEVILRCVPISNHLYFYWYRQILGQKVEFLVSFYNNEISEKSEIFDDQFSVERPDGSNFTLKIRSTKLEDSAMYFCASRVARAGNQPQHFGDGTRLSIL.

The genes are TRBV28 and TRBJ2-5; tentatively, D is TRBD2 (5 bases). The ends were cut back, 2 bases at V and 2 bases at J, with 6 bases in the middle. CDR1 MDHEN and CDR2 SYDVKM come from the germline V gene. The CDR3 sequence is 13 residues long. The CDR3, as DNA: TGTGCCAGCAGTTTAGGCGGGCAAGAGACCCAGTACTTC. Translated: CASSLGGQETQYF.

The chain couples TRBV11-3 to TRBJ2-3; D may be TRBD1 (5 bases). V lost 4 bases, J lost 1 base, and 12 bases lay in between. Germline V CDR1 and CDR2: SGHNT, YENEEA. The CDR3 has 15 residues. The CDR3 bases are TGTGCCAGCAGCTGGCTTTTAGGGGGCACAGATACGCAGTATTTT. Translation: CASSWLLGGTDTQYF.

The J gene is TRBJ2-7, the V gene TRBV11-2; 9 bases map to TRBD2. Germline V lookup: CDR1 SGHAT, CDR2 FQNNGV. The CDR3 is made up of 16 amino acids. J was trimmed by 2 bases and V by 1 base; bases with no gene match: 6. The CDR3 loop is CASSLVGGRVPYEQYF. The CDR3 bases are TGTGCCAGCAGCTTAGTGGGCGGGAGGGTTCCCTACGAGCAGTACTTC.

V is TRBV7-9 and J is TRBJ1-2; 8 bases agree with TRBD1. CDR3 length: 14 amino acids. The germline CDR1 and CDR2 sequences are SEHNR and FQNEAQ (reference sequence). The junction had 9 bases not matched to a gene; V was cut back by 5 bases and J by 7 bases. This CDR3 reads CASSLRTGWFGYTF. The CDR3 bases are TGTGCCAGCAGCCTAAGGACAGGGTGGTTTGGCTACACCTTC.

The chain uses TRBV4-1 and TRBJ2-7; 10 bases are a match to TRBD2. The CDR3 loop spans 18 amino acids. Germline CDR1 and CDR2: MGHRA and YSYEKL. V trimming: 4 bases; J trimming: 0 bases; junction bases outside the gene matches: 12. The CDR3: CASSPNPGLAPSSYEQYF. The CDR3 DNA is TGCGCCAGCAGCCCCAATCCGGGACTAGCGCCGAGCTCCTACGAGCAGTACTTC.

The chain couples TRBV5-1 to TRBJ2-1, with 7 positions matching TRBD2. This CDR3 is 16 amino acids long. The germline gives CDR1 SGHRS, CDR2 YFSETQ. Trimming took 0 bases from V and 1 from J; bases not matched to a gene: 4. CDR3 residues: CASSLGTGGSYNEQFF. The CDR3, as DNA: TGCGCCAGCAGCTTGGGGACGGGAGGATCCTACAATGAGCAGTTCTTC.

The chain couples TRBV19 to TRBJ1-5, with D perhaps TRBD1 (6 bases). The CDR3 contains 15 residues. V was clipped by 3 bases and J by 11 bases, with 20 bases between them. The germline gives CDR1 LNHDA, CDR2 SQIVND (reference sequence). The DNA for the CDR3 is TGTGCCAGTAGTATCCCCGGGACACTAAGAGGGGCCCAGCATTTT. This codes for CASSIPGTLRGAQHF.

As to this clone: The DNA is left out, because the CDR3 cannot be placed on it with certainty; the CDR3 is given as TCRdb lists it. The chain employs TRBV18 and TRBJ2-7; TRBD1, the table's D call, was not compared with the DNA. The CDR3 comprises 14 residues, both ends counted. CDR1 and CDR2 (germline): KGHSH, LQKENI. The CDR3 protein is CASSPLDSSSGQYF.

CDR3: CASSYGWGVNEQFF. The DNA of the CDR3 is TGTGCCAGCAGTTACGGTTGGGGGGTCAATGAGCAGTTCTTC. This rearrangement joins TRBV6-5 to TRBJ2-1; D is perhaps TRBD2 (6 bases). There are 14 residues in the CDR3. The germline V gene has CDR1 MNHEY and CDR2 SVGAGI. V lost 2 bases to trimming and J lost 6 bases, with 11 bases between them.

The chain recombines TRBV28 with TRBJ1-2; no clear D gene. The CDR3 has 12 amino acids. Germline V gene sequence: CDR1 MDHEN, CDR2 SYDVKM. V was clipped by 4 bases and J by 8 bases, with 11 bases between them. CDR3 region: CASSSSFFGYTF. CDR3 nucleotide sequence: TGTGCCAGCAGTTCGAGTTTTTTCGGCTACACCTTC.

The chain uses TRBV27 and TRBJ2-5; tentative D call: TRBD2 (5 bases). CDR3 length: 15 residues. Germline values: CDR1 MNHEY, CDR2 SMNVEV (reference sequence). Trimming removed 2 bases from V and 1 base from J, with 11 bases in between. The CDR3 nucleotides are TGTGCCAGCAGTTTAGGGAGACCTCCCCAAGAGACCCAGTACTTC. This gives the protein CASSLGRPPQETQYF.

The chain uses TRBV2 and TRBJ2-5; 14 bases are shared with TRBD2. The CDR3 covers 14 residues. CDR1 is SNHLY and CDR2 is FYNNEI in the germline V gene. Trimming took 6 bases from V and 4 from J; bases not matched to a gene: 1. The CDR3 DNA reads TGTGCCAGCAGAGGGACTAGCGGGAGAGAGACCCAGTACTTC. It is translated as CASRGTSGRETQYF.

CDR3: CASSVVLGTEAFF. The DNA for the CDR3 is TGTGCCAGCAGCGTAGTGCTTGGGACAGAAGCTTTCTTT. This chain connects TRBV9 to TRBJ1-1; tentatively, D is TRBD1 (6 bases). CDR3 length: 13 residues. Germline V gene lookup returns CDR1 SGDLS and CDR2 YYNGEE. Trimming removed 0 bases from V and 8 bases from J, with 11 bases in between. The full variable domain, completed using reference TRBV9 and TRBJ1-1, is DSGVTQTPKHLITATGQRVTLRCSPRSGDLSVYWYQQSLDQGLQFLIQYYNGEERAKGNILERFSAQQFPDLHSELNLSSLELGDSALYFCASSVVLGTEAFFGQGTRLTVV.

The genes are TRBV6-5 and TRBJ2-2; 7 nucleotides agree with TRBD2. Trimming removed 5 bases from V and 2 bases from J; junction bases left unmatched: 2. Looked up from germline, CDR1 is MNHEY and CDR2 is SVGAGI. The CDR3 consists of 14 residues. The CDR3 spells CASSAGANTGELFF. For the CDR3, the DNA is TGTGCCAGCAGTGCGGGAGCCAACACCGGGGAGCTGTTTTTT.

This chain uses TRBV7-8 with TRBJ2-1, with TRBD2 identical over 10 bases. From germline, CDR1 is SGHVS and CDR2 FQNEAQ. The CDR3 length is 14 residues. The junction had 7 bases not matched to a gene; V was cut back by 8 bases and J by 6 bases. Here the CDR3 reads CASRTSGTSNEQFF. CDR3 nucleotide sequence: TGTGCCAGCCGAACTAGCGGGACATCCAATGAGCAGTTCTTC.